The 8 T cell receptor beta chains in this list originate from one sample, sequenced in a study of T cell repertoires in cytomegalovirus infection. TCRdb redid the calling of the reads with MiXCR, one entry per CDR3 protein. Among 600,000 to 800,000 distinct CDR3 sequences listed, approximately 25% were seen once. Sequencing input: CD8+ T cells from PBMCs. These receptors were obtained from a human donor in good health (CMV status not recorded). Some clones in this sample may be carry-over from other donors' samples.

This clonotype was picked up many times. The chain recombines TRBV7-2 with TRBJ2-1; 7 bases agree with TRBD1. Germline CDR1 is SGHTA and CDR2 is FQGNSA. The CDR3 has 15 amino acids. Trimming removed 2 bases from V and 7 bases from J; junction bases left unmatched: 8. For the CDR3, the DNA is TGTGCCAGCAGCTTACTTCCGACAGGGAAGAATGAGCAGTTCTTC. As protein: CASSLLPTGKNEQFF.

Remarks on this clonotype: Germline is not matched at one junction end, which may reflect a read error. The chain recombines TRBV5-5 with TRBJ2-7, with D perhaps matching TRBD1 (6 bases). Germline CDR1 SGHKS, CDR2 YYEKEE (reference sequence). The CDR3 contains 16 residues. The CDR3, as DNA: TGTGCCAGCACCTTGTGGCCAGGGGCCAAGAGTTACGAGCAGTACTTC. This sequence encodes CASTLWPGAKSYEQYF.

This clonotype occurred many times. This chain links TRBV7-6 with TRBJ2-2, with no clear D. V was cut by 5 bases and J by 9 bases, with 7 bases left in between. The germline gives CDR1 SGHVS, CDR2 FNYEAQ. CDR3 length equals 11 residues. CDR3 in amino acids: CASSPSWELFF. The CDR3 bases are TGTGCCAGCAGCCCTAGTTGGGAGCTGTTTTTT. The whole variable domain, filled in from reference TRBV7-6 and TRBJ2-2, reads GAGVSQSPRYKVTKRGQDVALRCDPISGHVSLYWYRQALGQGPEFLTYFNYEAQQDKSGLPNDRFSAERPEGSISTLTIQRTEQRDSAMYRCASSPSWELFFGEGSRLTVL.

This chain uses TRBV6-2 or TRBV6-3 with TRBJ1-2; D unresolved. V was clipped by 7 bases and J by 7 bases, with 22 bases between them. CDR3 length: 15 residues. Germline V gene sequence: CDR1 MNHEY, CDR2 SVGEGT. CDR3: CASTPPPGLLSGYTF. The CDR3 DNA follows: TGTGCCAGCACCCCCCCGCCAGGTTTACTAAGTGGCTACACCTTC.

This clonotype was detected only a few times. This sequence joins TRBV14 and TRBJ1-1, with D possibly TRBD1 on 6 matching bases. This CDR3 is 15 amino acids long. V was shortened by 2 bases and J by 3 bases, with 13 bases between the two germline ends. Germline V gene data show CDR1 as SGHDN and CDR2 as FVKESK. CDR3 sequence: CASSQRGVLDTEAFF. CDR3 bases: TGTGCCAGCAGCCAAAGGGGGGTCTTGGACACTGAAGCTTTCTTT.

This clonotype was observed many times. One junction end does not reproduce the germline sequence, and a read error may be involved. The chain recombines TRBV7-7 with TRBJ2-4; tentative D call: TRBD1 (6 bases). Per the germline V gene, CDR1 is SSHAT and CDR2 is FNYEAQ (reference sequence). The CDR3 totals 16 residues. The DNA for the CDR3 is TGTGCTAGCACCATTTCCAGGGGCCGAGCCAAAAACATTCAGTACTTC. Its translation: CASTISRGRAKNIQYF.

With regard to this clonotype: This may come from a read error, since a much larger clone is one base off. This chain connects TRBV6-8 to TRBJ1-1; 9 positions agree with TRBD1. Looked up from germline, CDR1 is MNHGY and CDR2 is SAAAGT. The CDR3 loop spans 17 amino acids. CDR3 DNA sequence: TGTGCCGGCAGTTCGGACAGGGGTGGAATCTGGAACACTGAAGCTTTCTTT. Amino acids: CAGSSDRGGIWNTEAFF.

In its sample, this clonotype was seen many times. The chain is built from TRBV7-9 and TRBJ2-7; 11 bases map to TRBD1. The CDR3 consists of 13 residues. Germline CDR1 is SEHNR and CDR2 is FQNEAQ (reference sequence). The V and J ends lost 5 bases and 5 bases, in that order; junction bases with no gene match: 2. Here the CDR3 reads CASSGTGGHEQYF. In nucleotides, the CDR3 is TGTGCCAGCAGCGGGACAGGGGGACACGAGCAGTACTTC.